What follows are 2 T cell receptor beta chains derived from one specimen sequenced in a study of beta chain features in type 1 diabetes. Of the isolated RNA, all was reverse transcribed, and so the sequenced material was expressed TCRB transcripts. The method was immunoSEQ multiplex PCR; TCRdb's version includes in-frame clones alone and lacks a portion of them. The sample contains a few hundred thousand clones, roughly a tenth of which appear only once. Sequencing used central memory CD4+ T cells from blood. The receptors here all came from a young man in good health.

A few counts support this clone. The chain employs TRBV29-1 and TRBJ2-5, with D perhaps being TRBD1 or TRBD2 (5 bases each). Deletions cut 3 bases from V and 7 bases from J, with 15 bases between. Germline CDR1 is SQVTM and CDR2 is ANQGSEA. This CDR3 is built from 13 residues. The CDR3 spells CSVDGAKRGTQYF. The CDR3 bases are TGCAGCGTTGACGGAGCGAAGAGGGGGACCCAGTACTTC.

This clone has a handful of counts. One end of the junction varies from germline; a read error may be responsible. The chain combines TRBV6-6 with TRBJ2-1; unclear D gene. The CDR3 extends over 13 amino acids. CDR1 is MNHNY, CDR2 SVGAGI, per germline (reference sequence). The CDR3: CAISGRDGREQFF. The CDR3 nucleotides are TGTGCCATCAGTGGCCGAGACGGCAGGGAGCAGTTCTTC.